Listed below are T cell receptor beta chains from one sample, sequenced in a study of T cells in Graves' hyperthyroidism and ophthalmopathy. A single record per CDR3 protein comes from TCRdb applying MiXCR to the multiplex PCR reads. Found here are 450,000 to 700,000 distinct CDR3 sequences, 46% of them singletons; the top ten hold around 19%. Input material: peripheral blood or thyroid tissue (not recorded which). The source is an adult woman with Graves' disease, either hyperthyroidism or ophthalmopathy (not recorded which). Each CDR3 is given with its conserved first and last residue.

cdr3_aa: CASRPTGILSGNQPQHF
v_call: TRBV19
j_call: TRBJ1-5

cdr3_aa: CSARVLATGELFF
v_call: TRBV20-1
j_call: TRBJ2-2

cdr3_aa: CASSLISLGQETQYF
v_call: TRBV11-2
j_call: TRBJ2-5

cdr3_aa: CASSLGSYAILEQYF
v_call: TRBV11-2
j_call: TRBJ2-7

cdr3_aa: CAITPGRDEQYF
v_call: TRBV10-3
j_call: TRBJ2-7

cdr3_aa: CASSPAEGTPYEQYF
v_call: TRBV12-3/TRBV12-4
j_call: TRBJ2-7

cdr3_aa: CASSLIGKDTEAFF
v_call: TRBV5-4
j_call: TRBJ1-1

cdr3_aa: CASSQVPPGQGAIGYTF
v_call: TRBV4-1
j_call: TRBJ1-2

cdr3_aa: CASSGTSGVEETQYF
v_call: TRBV9
j_call: TRBJ2-5

cdr3_aa: CSARFSNQPQHF
v_call: TRBV20-1
j_call: TRBJ1-5

cdr3_aa: CASSSGLRDRDQPQHF
v_call: TRBV7-2
j_call: TRBJ1-5

cdr3_aa: CASRSAPGGNTEAFF
v_call: TRBV7-8
j_call: TRBJ1-1

cdr3_aa: CSVDLLPRPEAFF
v_call: TRBV29-1
j_call: TRBJ1-1

cdr3_aa: CASSQLLGQPQHF
v_call: TRBV4-1
j_call: TRBJ1-5

cdr3_aa: CASRGNIFLGSPLHF
v_call: TRBV6-6
j_call: TRBJ1-6

cdr3_aa: CASSFRSGSLSYEQYF
v_call: TRBV5-1
j_call: TRBJ2-7

cdr3_aa: CASSPDRTFEAFF
v_call: TRBV7-2
j_call: TRBJ1-1

cdr3_aa: CATSRSAAGGEAFF
v_call: TRBV15
j_call: TRBJ1-1

cdr3_aa: CAISESGFGTGIQPQHF
v_call: TRBV10-3
j_call: TRBJ1-5

cdr3_aa: CASSFRGRETQYF
v_call: TRBV12-3/TRBV12-4
j_call: TRBJ2-5

cdr3_aa: CASSDLDAEAFF
v_call: TRBV10-2
j_call: TRBJ1-1

cdr3_aa: CASSPLTGQQEKLFF
v_call: TRBV18
j_call: TRBJ1-4

cdr3_aa: CASSYDGHYGYTF
v_call: TRBV6-5
j_call: TRBJ1-2

cdr3_aa: CASSLPYSGVGELFF
v_call: TRBV7-2
j_call: TRBJ2-2

cdr3_aa: CATLNQDTQYF
v_call: TRBV6-6
j_call: TRBJ2-3

cdr3_aa: CSARDRVSSTEAFF
v_call: TRBV20-1
j_call: TRBJ1-1

cdr3_aa: CASSFAVAETQYF
v_call: TRBV5-1
j_call: TRBJ2-5

cdr3_aa: CASSQIDRVEGYGYTF
v_call: TRBV7-2
j_call: TRBJ1-2

cdr3_aa: CAISEGRGGGETQYF
v_call: TRBV10-3
j_call: TRBJ2-5

cdr3_aa: CASSELLTRWSVNTGELFF
v_call: TRBV6-1
j_call: TRBJ2-2

cdr3_aa: CASSRDASYQPQHF
v_call: TRBV6-1
j_call: TRBJ1-5

cdr3_aa: CASSPGQREYF
v_call: TRBV9
j_call: TRBJ2-5

cdr3_aa: CSAAGRGNTDTQYF
v_call: TRBV20-1
j_call: TRBJ2-3

cdr3_aa: CASSLSSGRTAWGELFF
v_call: TRBV28
j_call: TRBJ2-2

cdr3_aa: CASSTTGLHQPQHF
v_call: TRBV15
j_call: TRBJ1-5

cdr3_aa: CASSGDRVVNSPLHF
v_call: TRBV12-3/TRBV12-4
j_call: TRBJ1-6

cdr3_aa: CSVVGGVYEQYF
v_call: TRBV29-1
j_call: TRBJ2-7

cdr3_aa: CSTGGLAGVETQYF
v_call: TRBV20-1
j_call: TRBJ2-5

cdr3_aa: CASSVGGTSLHGTQYF
v_call: TRBV7-7
j_call: TRBJ2-5

cdr3_aa: CASSSGGSNTGELFF
v_call: TRBV7-8
j_call: TRBJ2-2

cdr3_aa: CATSRGDANTEAFF
v_call: TRBV15
j_call: TRBJ1-1

cdr3_aa: CASSPRGPGQETQYF
v_call: TRBV9
j_call: TRBJ2-5

cdr3_aa: CASSFSGGSSYEQYF
v_call: TRBV7-9
j_call: TRBJ2-7

cdr3_aa: CASSLARAPNQPQHF
v_call: TRBV7-2
j_call: TRBJ1-5

cdr3_aa: CASSRQETYEQYF
v_call: TRBV2
j_call: TRBJ2-7

cdr3_aa: CASSWLQSSYEQYF
v_call: TRBV7-9
j_call: TRBJ2-7

cdr3_aa: CASSLDVPNSPLHF
v_call: TRBV7-9
j_call: TRBJ1-6

cdr3_aa: CAISEQGEYQPQHF
v_call: TRBV10-3
j_call: TRBJ1-5

cdr3_aa: CASSLTAGTGETQYF
v_call: TRBV7-2
j_call: TRBJ2-5

cdr3_aa: CASSFTGEYEQYF
v_call: TRBV11-2
j_call: TRBJ2-7

cdr3_aa: CASSLRGTWALYGYTF
v_call: TRBV19
j_call: TRBJ1-2

cdr3_aa: CASSEPGPGTYEQYF
v_call: TRBV10-2
j_call: TRBJ2-7

cdr3_aa: CASSPGTVNEKLFF
v_call: TRBV7-2
j_call: TRBJ1-4

cdr3_aa: CSARGNGELFF
v_call: TRBV20-1
j_call: TRBJ2-2

cdr3_aa: CAISGSTSGGRNSYEQYF
v_call: TRBV10-3
j_call: TRBJ2-7

cdr3_aa: CAIRSRLVDEKLFF
v_call: TRBV10-3
j_call: TRBJ1-4

cdr3_aa: CASSLYLRDTEAFF
v_call: TRBV7-2
j_call: TRBJ1-1

cdr3_aa: CADQGAEGNTF
v_call: TRBV7-9
j_call: TRBJ1-2

cdr3_aa: CAISDTGGEQYF
v_call: TRBV10-3
j_call: TRBJ2-7